The text below deals with one TCR beta chain. Sequenced by immunoSEQ multiplex PCR; TCRdb stores in-frame clones only, minus some. This table has around 62,000 clones, 91% appearing once. These data originate in a study of OX40 agonist ivuxolimab in advanced cancers. The ends lost 1 base at V and 3 bases at J; junction bases unmatched: 2. The CDR3 contains 14 residues. Germline values: CDR1 MNHEY, CDR2 SVGAGI. The input for sequencing was CD4+ or CD8+ T cells sorted from blood, taken in a trial of the OX40 agonist ivuxolimab. This TCR derives from an adult with an advanced solid tumor such as melanoma, head and neck, liver or kidney cancer. The chain links TRBV6-5 to TRBJ1-1; 7 bases match TRBD1. CDR3 protein: CASSYFRGDTEAFF. Here the CDR3 DNA reads TGTGCCAGCAGTTACTTCAGGGGGGACACTGAAGCTTTCTTT.